The clone carrying this T cell receptor (beta chain) has a handful of counts. V lost 5 bases and J lost 6; bases outside the gene matches: 15. From germline, CDR1 is SGHTA and CDR2 FQGNSA. The length of the CDR3 is 17 residues. TCRdb re-called the reads with MiXCR, one entry per CDR3 protein. The sample includes 510,000 or so distinct CDR3 sequences, 26% of them seen just once. The sample is drawn from a study of T cell repertoires in cytomegalovirus infection. The chain is built from TRBV7-2 and TRBJ2-2, with 7 bases aligning to TRBD2. The TCR sequence derives from a human donor in good health (CMV status not recorded). Some clones in this sample may be carry-over from other donors' samples. The sequenced sample was PBMCs. The CDR3 DNA reads as TGTGCCAGCAGCCCCCCGCGGGCGGGGGTACCCCCCGGGGAGCTGTTTTTT. Its translation: CASSPPRAGVPPGELFF.